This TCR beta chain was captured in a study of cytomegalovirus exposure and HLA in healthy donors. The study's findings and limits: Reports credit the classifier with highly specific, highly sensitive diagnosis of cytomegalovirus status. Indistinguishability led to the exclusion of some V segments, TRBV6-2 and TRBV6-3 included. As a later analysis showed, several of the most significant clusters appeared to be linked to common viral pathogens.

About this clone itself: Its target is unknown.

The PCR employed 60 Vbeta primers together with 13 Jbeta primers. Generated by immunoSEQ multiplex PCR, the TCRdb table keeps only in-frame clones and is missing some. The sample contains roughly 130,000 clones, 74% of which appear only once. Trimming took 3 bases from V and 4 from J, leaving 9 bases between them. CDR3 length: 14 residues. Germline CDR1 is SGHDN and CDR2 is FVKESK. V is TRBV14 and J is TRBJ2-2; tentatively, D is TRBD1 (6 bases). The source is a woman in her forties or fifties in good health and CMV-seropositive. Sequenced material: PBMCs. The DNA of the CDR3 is TGTGCCAGCAGCCAGACAGGCAGCACCGGGGAGCTGTTTTTT. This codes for CASSQTGSTGELFF.